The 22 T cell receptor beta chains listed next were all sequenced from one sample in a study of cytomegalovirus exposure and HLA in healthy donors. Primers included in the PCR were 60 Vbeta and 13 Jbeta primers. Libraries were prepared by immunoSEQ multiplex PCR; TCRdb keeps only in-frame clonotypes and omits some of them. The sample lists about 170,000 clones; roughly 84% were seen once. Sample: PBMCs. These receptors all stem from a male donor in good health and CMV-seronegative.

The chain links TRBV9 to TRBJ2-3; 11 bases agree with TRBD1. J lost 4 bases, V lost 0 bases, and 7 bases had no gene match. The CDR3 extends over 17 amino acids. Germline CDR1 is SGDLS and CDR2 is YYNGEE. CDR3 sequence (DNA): TGTGCCAGCAGCGTAGCTCGAGGACAGGGGGCCGCAGATACGCAGTATTTT. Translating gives CASSVARGQGAADTQYF.

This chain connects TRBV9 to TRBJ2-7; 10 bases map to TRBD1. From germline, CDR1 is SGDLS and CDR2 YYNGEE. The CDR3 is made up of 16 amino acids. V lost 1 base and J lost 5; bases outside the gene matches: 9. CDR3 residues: CASSVSNSGTGDEQYF. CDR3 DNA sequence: TGTGCCAGCAGCGTATCTAACTCCGGGACAGGGGACGAGCAGTACTTC.

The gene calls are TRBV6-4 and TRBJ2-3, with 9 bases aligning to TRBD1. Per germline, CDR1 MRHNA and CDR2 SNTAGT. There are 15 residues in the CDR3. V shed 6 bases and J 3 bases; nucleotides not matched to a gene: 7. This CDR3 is CASSGGQGGTDTQYF. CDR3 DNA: TGTGCCAGCAGCGGGGGACAGGGCGGTACAGATACGCAGTATTTT.

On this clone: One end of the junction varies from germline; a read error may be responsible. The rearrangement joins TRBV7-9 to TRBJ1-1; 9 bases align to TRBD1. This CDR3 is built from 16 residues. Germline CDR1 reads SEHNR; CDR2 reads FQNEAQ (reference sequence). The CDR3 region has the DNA TGTTCCAGCAGCTCGACCTATGGGACAGGGTACACTGAAGCTTTCTTT. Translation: CSSSSTYGTGYTEAFF.

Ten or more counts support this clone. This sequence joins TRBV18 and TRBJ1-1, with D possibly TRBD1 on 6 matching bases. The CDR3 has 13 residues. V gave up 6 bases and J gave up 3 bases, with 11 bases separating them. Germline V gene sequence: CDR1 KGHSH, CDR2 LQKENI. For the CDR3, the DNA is TGTGCCAGCTCGCTAGGGGGAGACACTGAAGCTTTCTTT. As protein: CASSLGGDTEAFF.

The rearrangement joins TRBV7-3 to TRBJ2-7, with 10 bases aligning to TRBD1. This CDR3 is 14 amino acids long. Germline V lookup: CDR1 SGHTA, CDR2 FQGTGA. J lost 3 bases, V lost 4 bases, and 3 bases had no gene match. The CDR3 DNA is TGTGCCAGCAGCTCGGGACAGGGGCACTACGAGCAGTACTTC. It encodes CASSSGQGHYEQYF.

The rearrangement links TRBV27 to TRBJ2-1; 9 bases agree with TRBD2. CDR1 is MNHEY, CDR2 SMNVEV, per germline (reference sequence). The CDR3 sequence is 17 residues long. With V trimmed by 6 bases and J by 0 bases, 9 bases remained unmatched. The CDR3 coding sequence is TGTGCCAGCAGGGGGACTAGCTCCTCCATCTCCTACAATGAGCAGTTCTTC. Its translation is CASRGTSSSISYNEQFF.

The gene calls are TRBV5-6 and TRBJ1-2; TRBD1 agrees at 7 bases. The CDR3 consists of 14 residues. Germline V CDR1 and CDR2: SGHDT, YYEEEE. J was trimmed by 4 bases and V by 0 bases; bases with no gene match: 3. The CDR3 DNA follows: TGTGCCAGCAGCTTGGCCCGGGACAGCTATGGCTACACCTTC. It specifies CASSLARDSYGYTF.

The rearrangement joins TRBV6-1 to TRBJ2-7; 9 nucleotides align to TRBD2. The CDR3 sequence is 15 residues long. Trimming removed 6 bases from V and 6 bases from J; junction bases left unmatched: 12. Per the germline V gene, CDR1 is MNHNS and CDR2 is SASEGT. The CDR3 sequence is CASRVAGAPSSEQYF. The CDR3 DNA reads TGTGCCAGCAGGGTAGCGGGAGCGCCTTCTTCCGAGCAGTACTTC.

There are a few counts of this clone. The CDR3 DNA reads as TGCGCCAGCAGCCAGACACGAGGGGGCAACACTGAAGCTTTCTTT. Translated, it gives CASSQTRGGNTEAFF. The chain recombines TRBV4-3 with TRBJ1-1; TRBD1 matches at 7 bases. With V trimmed by 3 bases and J by 2 bases, 6 bases remained unmatched. This CDR3 is 15 amino acids long. CDR1 is LGHNA and CDR2 is YSLEER in the germline V gene.

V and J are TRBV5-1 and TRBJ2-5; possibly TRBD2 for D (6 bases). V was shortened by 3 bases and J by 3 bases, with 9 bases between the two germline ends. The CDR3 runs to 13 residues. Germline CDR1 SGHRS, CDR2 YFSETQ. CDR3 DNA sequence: TGCGCCAGCAGCTGGGTAGCGGAAGAGACCCAGTACTTC. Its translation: CASSWVAEETQYF. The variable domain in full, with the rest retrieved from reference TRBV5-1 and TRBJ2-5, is KAGVTQTPRYLIKTRGQQVTLSCSPISGHRSVSWYQQTPGQGLQFLFEYFSETQRNKGNFPGRFSGRQFSNSRSEMNVSTLELGDSALYLCASSWVAEETQYFGPGTRLLVL.

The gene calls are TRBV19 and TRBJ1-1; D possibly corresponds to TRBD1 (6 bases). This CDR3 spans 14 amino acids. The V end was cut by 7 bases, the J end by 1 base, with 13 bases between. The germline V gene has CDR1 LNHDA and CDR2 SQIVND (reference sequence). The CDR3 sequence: CASTPGGANTEAFF. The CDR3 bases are TGTGCCAGTACCCCGGGGGGGGCGAACACTGAAGCTTTCTTT.

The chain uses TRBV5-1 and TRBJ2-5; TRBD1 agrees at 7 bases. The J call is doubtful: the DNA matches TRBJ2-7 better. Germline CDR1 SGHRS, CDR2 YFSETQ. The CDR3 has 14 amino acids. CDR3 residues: CASSLDRSSYEQYF. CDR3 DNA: TGCGCCAGCAGCCTGGACAGGAGCTCCTACGAGCAGTACTTC.

Written as DNA, the CDR3 is TGTGCCACCAGCAGAGAGGGACAGGGGTTCTATGGCTACACCTTC. Its protein product is CATSREGQGFYGYTF. The chain recombines TRBV15 with TRBJ1-2, with 10 bases fitting TRBD1. This CDR3 has 15 amino acids. V was pared by 0 bases and J by 4 bases, with 2 bases of the junction left unmatched. CDR1 and CDR2 from the germline V gene are LNHNV and YYDKDF (reference sequence).

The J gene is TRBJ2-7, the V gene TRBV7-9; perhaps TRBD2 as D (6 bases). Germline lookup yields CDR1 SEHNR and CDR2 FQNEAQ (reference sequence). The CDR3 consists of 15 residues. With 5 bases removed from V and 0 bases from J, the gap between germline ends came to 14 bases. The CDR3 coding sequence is TGTGCCAGCAGCGAACGCGGGATCAGCTCCTACGAGCAGTACTTC. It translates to CASSERGISSYEQYF.

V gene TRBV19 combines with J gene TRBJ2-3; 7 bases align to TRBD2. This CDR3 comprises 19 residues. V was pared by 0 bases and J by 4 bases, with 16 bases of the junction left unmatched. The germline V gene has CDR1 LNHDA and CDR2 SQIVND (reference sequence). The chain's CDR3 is CASSIDLGGSSGFADTQYF. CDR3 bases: TGTGCCAGTAGTATAGATCTTGGTGGGTCTAGCGGTTTCGCAGATACGCAGTATTTT.

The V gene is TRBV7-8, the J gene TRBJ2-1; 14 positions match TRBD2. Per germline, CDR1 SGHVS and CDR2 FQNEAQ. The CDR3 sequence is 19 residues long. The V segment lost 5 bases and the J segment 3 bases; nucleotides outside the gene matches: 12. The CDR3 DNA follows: TGTGCCAGCAGCCTAGACCCGCGACTAGCGGGAGGGATCTACAATGAGCAGTTCTTC. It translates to CASSLDPRLAGGIYNEQFF.

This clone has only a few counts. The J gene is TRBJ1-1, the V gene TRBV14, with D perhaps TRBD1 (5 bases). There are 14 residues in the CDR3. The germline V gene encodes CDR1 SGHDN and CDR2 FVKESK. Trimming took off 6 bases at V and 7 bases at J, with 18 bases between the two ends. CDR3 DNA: TGTGCCAGCAGTCGCGGCGGGGGGTCGAGTGAAGCTTTCTTT. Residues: CASSRGGGSSEAFF.

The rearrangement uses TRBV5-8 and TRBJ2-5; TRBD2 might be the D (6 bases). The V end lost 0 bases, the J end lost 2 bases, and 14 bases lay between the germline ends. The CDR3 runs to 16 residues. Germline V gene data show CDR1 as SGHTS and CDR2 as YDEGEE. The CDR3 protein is CASSLAVASVQETQYF. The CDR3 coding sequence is TGTGCCAGCAGCTTGGCCGTGGCTAGCGTACAAGAGACCCAGTACTTC.

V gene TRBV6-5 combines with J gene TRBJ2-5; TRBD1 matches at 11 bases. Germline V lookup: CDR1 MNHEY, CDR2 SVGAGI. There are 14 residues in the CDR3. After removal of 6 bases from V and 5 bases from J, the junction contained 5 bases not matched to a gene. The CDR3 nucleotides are TGTGCCAGCAGGAAGGGACAGGGGGGCGAGACCCAGTACTTC. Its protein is CASRKGQGGETQYF.

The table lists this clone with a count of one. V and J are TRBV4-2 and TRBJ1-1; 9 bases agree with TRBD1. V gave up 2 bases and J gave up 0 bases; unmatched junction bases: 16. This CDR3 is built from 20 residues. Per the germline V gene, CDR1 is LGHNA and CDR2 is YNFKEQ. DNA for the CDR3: TGTGCCAGCAGCCAAAACATTCCGGGACAGGGCCGGAATTTGAACACTGAAGCTTTCTTT. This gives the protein CASSQNIPGQGRNLNTEAFF.

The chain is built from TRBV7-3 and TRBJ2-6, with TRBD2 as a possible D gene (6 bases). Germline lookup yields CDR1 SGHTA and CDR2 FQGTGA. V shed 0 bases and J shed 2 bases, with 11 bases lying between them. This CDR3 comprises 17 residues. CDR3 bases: TGTGCCAGCAGCTTAACGGGAGGTGGTGCTGGGGCCAACGTCCTGACTTTC. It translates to CASSLTGGGAGANVLTF.